This TCR beta chain was identified during a study of T-cell reconstitution after alpha-beta-depleted transplantation in children (dated by TCRdb to 2016 to 2017). About the study as a whole: T-cell immune reconstitution after TCRalphabeta/CD19-depleted allogeneic hematopoietic cell transplantation in children was quantitatively tracked in the study by means of TCR repertoire profiling. The paper's findings and limits, for the study overall: Apparently early alphabetaT-cell count recovery about two months after transplant reportedly relied on only several hundred rapidly expanded clones derived from non-depleted graft cells. In some patients, the high TCRbeta diversity seen at day 60 was put down to recipient T cells and intrathymic progenitors that had survived conditioning. Hyperexpanded clone frequencies declined over subsequent months; after one year, T-cell counts and TCRbeta diversity were mostly attributed to newly produced T cells.

Receptor amplification or capture employed PCR. These reads were obtained on an Illumina HiSeq 2500. TCR libraries were prepared with molecular barcoding, using unique molecular identifiers to normalize TCRbeta repertoire quantification. Using fastp trimming at Q25 and MiXCR clonotype assembly, TCRdb reanalyzed the public sequencing data and kept in-frame beta chains. Each CDR3 protein appears once, grouped with its most common genes and DNA. Present in this sample are fewer than 750,000 distinct CDR3 sequences, more than 20% of which were seen just once. The ten largest clones represent roughly 14% of the sample. The treatment or condition tag for this specimen amounts to: allogeneic hematopoietic cell transplantation with graft depleted of TCRalphabeta T cells and CD19 B cells. The transplant recipients were children given TCRalphabeta/CD19-depleted allogeneic hematopoietic cell grafts. In this sample, this clonotype turned up many times. Its binding antigen is unknown. No quality values exist for individual bases; no much larger clone is one base distant.

The germline V gene (reference sequence) gives CDR1 as MNHEY and CDR2 as SMNVEV. Trimming takes 5 bases off V and 6 bases off J; junction bases not matched to a gene: 6. Its CDR3 holds 14 amino acids, cysteine through phenylalanine. Only the CDR3 DNA is retained, 42 bases long and in frame from the first base. This material consisted of PBMCs, mostly from graft donor cells, taken 360 days after TCRalphabeta/CD19-depleted stem cell transplant. The chain links TRBV27 with TRBJ2-3, with 9 central nucleotides matching TRBD2. This TCR derives from a boy in the first two years of life who had a stem cell transplant for acute myeloid leukemia, so the T cells may come from the graft donor. The CDR3 reads as follows: CASSLAGRRDTQYF. The DNA sequence reads TGTGCCAGCAGTCTAGCGGGGAGGCGGGATACGCAGTATTTT.